This TCR beta chain was identified during a study of cytomegalovirus exposure and HLA in healthy donors. Study-level findings and limits: Later on, an analysis tied approximately 15,000 TCR beta sequences to HLA alleles at 0.05 false discovery rate.

As concerns this clone: Its antigen is currently unknown.

PCR primers comprised 60 Vbeta and 13 Jbeta primers. Assay used: immunoSEQ multiplex PCR; TCRdb lists only in-frame clones, some missing. This sample's table has 75,000 to 85,000 clones. Per germline, CDR1 SGHAT and CDR2 FQNNGV. The CDR3 length is 16 residues. The V end was cut by 5 bases, the J end by 0 bases, with 17 bases between. The genes are TRBV11-2 and TRBJ2-7, with a possible D match to TRBD2 (5 bases). The TCR comes from a man aged 50-59 years in good health and CMV-seronegative. The sequenced sample was PBMCs. In DNA form, the CDR3 reads TGTGCCAGCAGCCATATTCCGTGGAGGAACTCCTACGAGCAGTACTTC. Translation gives CASSHIPWRNSYEQYF.